Listed here are 8 T cell receptor beta chains from one sample, sequenced in a study of PD-1 blockade in mismatch repair-deficient tumors. This table comes from immunoSEQ multiplex PCR, and its TCRdb copy is limited to in-frame clones, with some not included. The sample includes 40,000 to 65,000 clones, approximately 81% of them seen just once. The sample was peripheral blood, taken less than 21 weeks after starting pembrolizumab. The source is an adult with mismatch repair-deficient cancer.

This rearrangement joins TRBV5-1 to TRBJ2-1, with no clear D. The CDR3 extends over 15 amino acids. Looked up from germline, CDR1 is SGHRS and CDR2 is YFSETQ. The V end was cut by 1 base, the J end by 3 bases, with 11 bases between. CDR3 loop: CASSLYGAGYNEQFF. The DNA for the CDR3 is TGCGCCAGCAGCTTGTATGGAGCCGGCTACAATGAGCAGTTCTTC.

This sequence joins TRBV19 and TRBJ1-1; 12 bases line up with TRBD1. V gave up 3 bases and J gave up 4 bases; unmatched junction bases: 12. Per germline, CDR1 LNHDA and CDR2 SQIVND (reference sequence). The CDR3 has 18 amino acids. The CDR3 nucleotides are TGTGCCAGTAGTATCCACCCGGGACAGGGGGCATGGGGCACTGAAGCTTTCTTT. Amino acids: CASSIHPGQGAWGTEAFF.

V is TRBV7-3 and J is TRBJ2-1; TRBD1 aligns across 12 bases. This CDR3 is built from 14 residues. Germline V CDR1 and CDR2: SGHTA, FQGTGA. Trimming removed 5 bases from V and 9 bases from J; junction bases left unmatched: 5. CDR3 bases: TGTGCCAGCAGCATGGGACAGGGGGCCGGTGAGCAGTTCTTC. It codes for CASSMGQGAGEQFF.

This chain uses TRBV28 with TRBJ1-5; 11 nucleotides agree with TRBD1. V lost 6 bases to trimming and J lost 5 bases; unmatched junction nucleotides: 0. CDR3 length: 13 residues. Germline V CDR1 and CDR2: MDHEN, SYDVKM. In DNA form, the CDR3 reads TGTGCCAGCAGGGGACAGGGGGATCAGCCCCAGCATTTT. This gives the protein CASRGQGDQPQHF.

The gene calls are TRBV19 and TRBJ2-6, with TRBD2 matching over 13 bases. J lost 0 bases, V lost 4 bases, and 6 bases had no gene match. Germline-derived CDR1 and CDR2 are LNHDA and SQIVND (reference sequence). CDR3 length equals 19 residues. CDR3 DNA sequence: TGTGCCAGTAGTACAGGACTAGCGGGAGTAGCCTCTGGGGCCAACGTCCTGACTTTC. This gives the protein CASSTGLAGVASGANVLTF.

The chain has TRBV5-5 and TRBJ2-1, with D tentatively TRBD2 (5 bases). The length of the CDR3 is 15 residues. Germline assignment: CDR1 SGHKS and CDR2 YYEKEE (reference sequence). Trimming shortened V by 4 bases and J by 0 bases, and 11 bases separated the two germline ends. As DNA, the CDR3 is TGTGCCAGCAGCCACGGACGGGGCTCCTACAATGAGCAGTTCTTC. As protein: CASSHGRGSYNEQFF.

This clone was observed a few times. The V call is TRBV4-3, the J call TRBJ2-1; TRBD1 agrees at 8 bases. Germline CDR1 LGHNA, CDR2 YSLEER. After removal of 0 bases from V and 8 bases from J, the junction contained 3 bases not matched to a gene. This CDR3 has 14 amino acids. CDR3 residues: CASSQEQGADEQFF. CDR3 bases: TGCGCCAGCAGCCAAGAGCAGGGGGCGGATGAGCAGTTCTTC.

The chain couples TRBV7-6 to TRBJ2-5; 11 positions agree with TRBD2. There are 14 residues in the CDR3. Trimming cost V 3 bases and J 9 bases; bases outside gene matches: 6. Looked up from germline, CDR1 is SGHVS and CDR2 is FNYEAQ. CDR3 protein: CASSLTSGAGAQYF. The CDR3 DNA sequence: TGTGCCAGCAGCTTGACTAGCGGGGCCGGGGCCCAGTACTTC.